Listed below are T cell receptor beta chains from one sample, sequenced in a study of T cells in Graves' hyperthyroidism and ophthalmopathy. One entry per CDR3 protein, called by TCRdb with MiXCR from the multiplex PCR reads. In the table there are roughly 250,000 distinct CDR3 sequences, approximately 21% of which are singletons. The sample consisted of blood. These receptors were obtained from a young man with Graves' ophthalmopathy. Both conserved end residues are part of each CDR3. The order of the fields is D gene, clone size, J gene, V gene, CDR3 DNA, CDR3 protein. A D gene is named only where the DNA matches it firmly. The size entry is marked missing in some rows and otherwise reads once, few, many or a size class.

TRBD2 | NA | TRBJ2-3 | TRBV28 | TGTGCCAGCAGCTCGGGACTAGCGGGAGACAATACAGATACGCAGTATTTT | CASSSGLAGDNTDTQYF
NA | many | TRBJ1-2 | TRBV18 | TGTGCCAGCTCTTTCGGGGCAGCTAGCTATGGCTACACCTTC | CASSFGAASYGYTF
NA | few | TRBJ1-2 | TRBV20-1 | TGCAGTGCCCAGGCAGGTCATGGCTACACCTTC | CSAQAGHGYTF
NA | few | TRBJ1-1 | TRBV29-1 | TGCAGCGTTCTGCCTCCGGGGAGGGGCACTGAAGCTTTCTTT | CSVLPPGRGTEAFF
NA | NA | TRBJ1-4 | TRBV20-1 | TGCAGTGCGGAACAGGGTTTAAATGAAAAACTGTTTTTT | CSAEQGLNEKLFF
TRBD1 | many | TRBJ1-1 | TRBV7-2 | TGTGCCAGCAGGCGGACAGGGGGCACTGAAGCTTTCTTT | CASRRTGGTEAFF
NA | many | TRBJ1-3 | TRBV27 | TGTGCCAGCAGCCCCTTTGGGGCCTCTGGAAACACCATATATTTT | CASSPFGASGNTIYF
NA | many | TRBJ2-1 | TRBV12-3/TRBV12-4 | TGTGCCAGCTCCCCGGGCAATGAGCAGTTCTTC | CASSPGNEQFF
NA | NA | TRBJ2-7 | TRBV20-1 | TGCAGTGCTAGGGCCCCGACCTTTCCCTACGAGCAGTACTTC | CSARAPTFPYEQYF
NA | many | TRBJ2-7 | TRBV12-3/TRBV12-4 | TGTGCCAGCAGTTTGGACCCTCTCTACGAGCAGTACTTC | CASSLDPLYEQYF
NA | NA | TRBJ2-2 | TRBV11-1 | TGTGCCAGCAGCCCCTGGAGAGGCTCGGGGAACACCGGGGAGCTGTTTTTT | CASSPWRGSGNTGELFF
NA | few | TRBJ1-1 | TRBV15 | TGTGCCACCAGCCCTAGAACACCGAACACTGAAGCTTTCTTT | CATSPRTPNTEAFF
NA | few | TRBJ1-2 | TRBV18 | TGTGCCAGCTCAAGTCTGCCGCGCTATGGCTACACCTTC | CASSSLPRYGYTF
TRBD2 | NA | TRBJ2-6 | TRBV6-1 | TGTGCCAGCAGTCTCCTGACTAGCGGGAGGACCGGGGCCAACGTCCTGACTTTC | CASSLLTSGRTGANVLTF
NA | NA | TRBJ2-3 | TRBV7-9 | TGTGCCAGCAGCCTCAGGGGTTCCTCCACAGATACGCAGTATTTT | CASSLRGSSTDTQYF
TRBD1 | once | TRBJ1-6 | TRBV20-1 | TGCAGTGCTAGAAGAGGGGGCACAACAAATTCACCCCTCCACTTT | CSARRGGTTNSPLHF